These 8 T cell receptor beta chains share one sample of origin, sequenced in a study of cytomegalovirus exposure and HLA in healthy donors. TCRdb's copy holds only in-frame clones and misses some; the assay was immunoSEQ multiplex PCR. The sample has 100,000 to 150,000 clones, about nine tenths seen once. The sample comprised PBMCs. The receptors stem from a woman aged 18-29 years in good health and CMV-seronegative.

The chain carries TRBV27 and TRBJ2-2; D is undetermined. This CDR3 is 14 amino acids long. CDR1 and CDR2 (germline): MNHEY, SMNVEV (reference sequence). V lost 5 bases to trimming and J lost 3 bases, with 10 bases between them. The CDR3: CASSPNSYTGELFF. CDR3 DNA: TGTGCCAGCAGTCCGAACTCCTACACCGGGGAGCTGTTTTTT.

The chain joins TRBV4-1 to TRBJ1-4; D is perhaps TRBD1 (6 bases). Per the germline V gene, CDR1 is MGHRA and CDR2 is YSYEKL. Between the trimmed V and J ends, which lost 8 bases and 7 bases, there was a span of 14 bases. This CDR3 has 13 amino acids. The CDR3 protein is CASGRTEGEKLFF. CDR3 sequence (DNA): TGCGCCAGCGGTAGGACAGAGGGTGAAAAACTGTTTTTT.

CDR3 DNA sequence: TGTGCCACCGCGACAGGGGCTAGCAATCAGCCCCAGCATTTT. Its protein product is CATATGASNQPQHF. The chain carries TRBV28 and TRBJ1-5; 8 bases are a match to TRBD1. CDR3 size: 14 residues. Germline assignment: CDR1 MDHEN and CDR2 SYDVKM. J gave up 0 bases and V 10 bases, and 5 bases lay outside the gene matches.

This clone was found once. The chain is built from TRBV5-1 and TRBJ2-1, with 8 positions matching TRBD1. CDR3 size: 14 residues. Germline assignment: CDR1 SGHRS and CDR2 YFSETQ. The J segment lost 8 bases and the V segment lost 4 bases, leaving 8 bases of the junction unmatched. CDR3 in DNA: TGCGCCAGCAGCCGGGTACAGGGGGTCGATGAGCAGTTCTTC. Translating gives CASSRVQGVDEQFF.

The chain links TRBV6-1 to TRBJ1-1; D remains unclear. From germline, CDR1 is MNHNS and CDR2 SASEGT. Deletions cut 1 base from V and 1 base from J, with 7 bases between. The CDR3 extends over 14 amino acids. This chain's CDR3 is CASSEGSENTEAFF. Written as DNA, the CDR3 is TGTGCCAGCAGTGAAGGTAGTGAGAACACTGAAGCTTTCTTT.

This rearrangement joins TRBV4-1 to TRBJ1-2; weak D call: TRBD1 (6 bases). Germline CDR1 is MGHRA and CDR2 is YSYEKL. Trimming removed 1 base from V and 6 bases from J, with 18 bases in between. The CDR3 is 16 amino acids. The CDR3 DNA follows: TGCGCCAGCAGCCAAGTGGTCAGGGGCCCCAGGCATGGCTACACCTTC. Protein product: CASSQVVRGPRHGYTF.

The chain has TRBV10-3 and TRBJ2-7; TRBD2 matches 8 bases. CDR1 is ENHRY and CDR2 is SYGVKD in the germline V gene. The V and J ends lost 2 bases and 5 bases, in that order; junction bases with no gene match: 8. The CDR3 runs 15 residues. The CDR3 sequence: CAISERGSGSDEQYF. The CDR3, as DNA: TGTGCCATCAGTGAGCGAGGGAGCGGGAGCGACGAGCAGTACTTC.

A note on this clone: The junction shows a germline mismatch at one end, possibly a read error. The chain combines TRBV7-7 with TRBJ2-2; a weak D match, TRBD2 (5 bases). This CDR3 contains 13 residues. Germline V gene sequence: CDR1 SSHAT, CDR2 FNYEAQ (reference sequence). This CDR3 reads CASSNSVAGELFF. The CDR3 DNA sequence: TGTGCTAGCAGTAATAGCGTGGCCGGGGAGCTGTTTTTT.